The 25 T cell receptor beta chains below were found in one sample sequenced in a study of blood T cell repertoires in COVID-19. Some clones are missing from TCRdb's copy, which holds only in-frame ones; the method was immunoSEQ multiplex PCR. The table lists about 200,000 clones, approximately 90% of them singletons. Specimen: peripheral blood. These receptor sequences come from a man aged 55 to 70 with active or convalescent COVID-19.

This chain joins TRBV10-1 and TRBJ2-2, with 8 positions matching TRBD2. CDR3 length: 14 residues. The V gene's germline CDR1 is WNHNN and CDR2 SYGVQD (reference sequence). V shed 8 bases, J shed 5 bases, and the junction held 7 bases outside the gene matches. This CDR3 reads CASEPGGETGELFF. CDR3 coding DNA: TGCGCCAGCGAACCGGGGGGGGAAACCGGGGAGCTGTTTTTT.

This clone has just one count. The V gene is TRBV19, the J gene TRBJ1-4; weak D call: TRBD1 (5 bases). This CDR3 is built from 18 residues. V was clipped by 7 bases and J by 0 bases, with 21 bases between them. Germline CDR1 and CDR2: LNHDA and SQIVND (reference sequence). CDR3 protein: CASTPRGGRRATNEKLFF. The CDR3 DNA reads TGTGCCAGTACCCCTCGGGGGGGTAGAAGAGCAACTAATGAAAAACTGTTTTTT. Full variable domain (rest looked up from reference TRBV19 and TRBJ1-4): DGGITQSPKYLFRKEGQNVTLSCEQNLNHDAMYWYRQDPGQGLRLIYYSQIVNDFQKGDIAEGYSVSREKKESFPLTVTSAQKNPTAFYLCASTPRGGRRATNEKLFFGSGTQLSVL.

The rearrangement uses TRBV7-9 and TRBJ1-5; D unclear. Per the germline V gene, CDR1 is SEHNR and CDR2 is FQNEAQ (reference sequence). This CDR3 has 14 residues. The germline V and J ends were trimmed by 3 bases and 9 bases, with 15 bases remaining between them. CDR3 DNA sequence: TGTGCCAGCAGCTTCGACGGGATCCCTTGGCCCCAGCATTTT. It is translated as CASSFDGIPWPQHF.

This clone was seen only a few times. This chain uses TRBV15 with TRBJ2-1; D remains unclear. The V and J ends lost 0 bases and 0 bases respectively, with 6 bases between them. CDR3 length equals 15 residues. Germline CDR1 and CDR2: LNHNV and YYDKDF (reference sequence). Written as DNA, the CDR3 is TGTGCCACCAGCAGAGACAGGAACTCCTACAATGAGCAGTTCTTC. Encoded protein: CATSRDRNSYNEQFF.

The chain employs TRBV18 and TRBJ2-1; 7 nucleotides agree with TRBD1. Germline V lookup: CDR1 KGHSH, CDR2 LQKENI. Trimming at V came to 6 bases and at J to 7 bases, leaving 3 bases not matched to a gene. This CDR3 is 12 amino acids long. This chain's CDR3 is CASSRQGNEQFF. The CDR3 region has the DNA TGTGCCAGCTCGAGACAGGGTAATGAGCAGTTCTTC. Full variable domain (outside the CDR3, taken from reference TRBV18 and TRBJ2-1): NAGVMQNPRHLVRRRGQEARLRCSPMKGHSHVYWYRQLPEEGLKFMVYLQKENIIDESGMPKERFSAEFPKEGPSILRIQQVVRGDSAAYFCASSRQGNEQFFGPGTRLTVL.

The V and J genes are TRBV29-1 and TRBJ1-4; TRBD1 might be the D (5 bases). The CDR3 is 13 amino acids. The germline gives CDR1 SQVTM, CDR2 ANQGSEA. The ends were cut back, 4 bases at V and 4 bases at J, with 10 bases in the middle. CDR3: CSVAQALNEKLFF. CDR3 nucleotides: TGCAGCGTTGCACAGGCCCTTAATGAAAAACTGTTTTTT.

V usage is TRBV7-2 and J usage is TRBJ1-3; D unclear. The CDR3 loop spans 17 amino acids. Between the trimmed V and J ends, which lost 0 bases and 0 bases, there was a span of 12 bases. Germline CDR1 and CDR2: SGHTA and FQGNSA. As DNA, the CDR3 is TGTGCCAGCAGCTTAGCCTTCCTGTCCTACTCTGGAAACACCATATATTTT. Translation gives CASSLAFLSYSGNTIYF. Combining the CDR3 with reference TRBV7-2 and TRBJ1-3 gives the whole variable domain GAGVSQSPSNKVTEKGKDVELRCDPISGHTALYWYRQSLGQGLEFLIYFQGNSAPDKSGLPSDRFSAERTGGSVSTLTIQRTQQEDSAVYLCASSLAFLSYSGNTIYFGEGSWLTVV.

The CDR3 coding sequence is TGCGCCAGCAGCGTCGGGGACACCAAAACCTACGAGCAGTACTTC. The encoded protein is CASSVGDTKTYEQYF. The chain links TRBV5-1 to TRBJ2-7; weak D call: TRBD1 (6 bases). Trimming left V 4 bases short and J 2 bases short, with 16 bases between. CDR3 length: 15 amino acids. The germline V gene has CDR1 SGHRS and CDR2 YFSETQ.

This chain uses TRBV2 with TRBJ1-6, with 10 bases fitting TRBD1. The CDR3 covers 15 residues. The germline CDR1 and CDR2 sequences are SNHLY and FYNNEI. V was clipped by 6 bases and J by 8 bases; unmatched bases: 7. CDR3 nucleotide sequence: TGTGCCAGCAGACCCTTGGACAGGGGGGATTCACCCCTCCACTTT. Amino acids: CASRPLDRGDSPLHF. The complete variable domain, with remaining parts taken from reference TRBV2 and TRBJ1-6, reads EPEVTQTPSHQVTQMGQEVILRCVPISNHLYFYWYRQILGQKVEFLVSFYNNEISEKSEIFDDQFSVERPDGSNFTLKIRSTKLEDSAMYFCASRPLDRGDSPLHFGNGTRLTVT.

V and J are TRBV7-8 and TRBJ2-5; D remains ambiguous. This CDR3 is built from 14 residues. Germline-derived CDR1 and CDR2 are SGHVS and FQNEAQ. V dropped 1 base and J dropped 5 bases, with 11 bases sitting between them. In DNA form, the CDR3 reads TGTGCCAGCAGCTTAGACGGGTTGTACGAGACCCAGTACTTC. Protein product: CASSLDGLYETQYF.

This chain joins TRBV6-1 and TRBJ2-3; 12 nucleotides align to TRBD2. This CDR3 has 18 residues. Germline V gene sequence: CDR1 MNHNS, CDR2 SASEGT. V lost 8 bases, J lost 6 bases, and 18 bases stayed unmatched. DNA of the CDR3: TGTGCCAGCGGTGGAACAAGACTAGCGGGGGCGCGGGGGGATACGCAGTATTTT. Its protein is CASGGTRLAGARGDTQYF.

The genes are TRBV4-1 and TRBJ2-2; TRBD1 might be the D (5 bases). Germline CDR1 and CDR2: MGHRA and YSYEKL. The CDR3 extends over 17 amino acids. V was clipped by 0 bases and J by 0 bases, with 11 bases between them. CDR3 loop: CASSQEYHRSNTGELFF. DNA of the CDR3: TGCGCCAGCAGCCAAGAGTACCACAGGTCGAACACCGGGGAGCTGTTTTTT.

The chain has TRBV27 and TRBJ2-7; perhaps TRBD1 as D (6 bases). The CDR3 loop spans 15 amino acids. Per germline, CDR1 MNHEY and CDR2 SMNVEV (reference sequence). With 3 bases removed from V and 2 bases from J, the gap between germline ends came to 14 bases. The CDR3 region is CASSFLGAGAYEQYF. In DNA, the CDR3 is TGTGCCAGCAGTTTTCTGGGGGCTGGGGCCTACGAGCAGTACTTC.

As DNA, the CDR3 is TGTGCCAGCAGCTCGCGGACTAGCTGGGCAGATACGCAGTATTTT. This translates into CASSSRTSWADTQYF. This sequence joins TRBV9 and TRBJ2-3; 8 bases map to TRBD2. The CDR3 has 15 residues. Germline-derived CDR1 and CDR2 are SGDLS and YYNGEE. V was pared by 4 bases and J by 4 bases, with 8 bases of the junction left unmatched.

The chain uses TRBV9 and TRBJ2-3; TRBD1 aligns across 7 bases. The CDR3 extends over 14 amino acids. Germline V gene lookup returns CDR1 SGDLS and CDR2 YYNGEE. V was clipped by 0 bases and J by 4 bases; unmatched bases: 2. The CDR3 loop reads CASSVVDRSDTQYF. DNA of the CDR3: TGTGCCAGCAGCGTAGTGGACAGGTCAGATACGCAGTATTTT.

The CDR3 DNA reads TGTGCCAGCTCACCACAGGGGGCAGGCAATCAGCCCCAGCATTTT. Translated, it gives CASSPQGAGNQPQHF. V is TRBV18 and J is TRBJ1-5; 7 bases fit TRBD1. V trimming: 1 base; J trimming: 2 bases; junction bases outside the gene matches: 2. CDR1 and CDR2 (germline): KGHSH, LQKENI. The CDR3 spans 15 residues.

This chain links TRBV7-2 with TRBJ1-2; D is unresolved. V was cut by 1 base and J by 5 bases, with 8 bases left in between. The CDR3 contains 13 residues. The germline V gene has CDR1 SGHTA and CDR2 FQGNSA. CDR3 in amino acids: CASSLGRSYGYTF. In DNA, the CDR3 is TGTGCCAGCAGCTTAGGTCGGTCGTATGGCTACACCTTC.

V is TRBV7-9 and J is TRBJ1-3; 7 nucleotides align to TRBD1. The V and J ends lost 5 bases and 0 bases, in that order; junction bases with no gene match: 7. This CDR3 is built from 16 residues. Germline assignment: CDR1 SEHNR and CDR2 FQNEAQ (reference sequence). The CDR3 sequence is CASSRDSFPSGNTIYF. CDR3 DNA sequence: TGTGCCAGCAGCAGGGACAGTTTCCCCTCTGGAAACACCATATATTTT.

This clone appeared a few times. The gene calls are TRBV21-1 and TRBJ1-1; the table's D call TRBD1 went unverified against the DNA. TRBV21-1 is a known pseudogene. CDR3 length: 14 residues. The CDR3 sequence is CASSPTLYRERAFF. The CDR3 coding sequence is TGTGCCAGCAGCCCAACCCTCTACAGGGAACGAGCTTTCTTT.

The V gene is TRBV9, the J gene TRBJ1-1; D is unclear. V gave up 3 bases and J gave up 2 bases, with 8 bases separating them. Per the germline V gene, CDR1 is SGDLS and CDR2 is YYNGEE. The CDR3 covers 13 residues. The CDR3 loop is CASSDDINTEAFF. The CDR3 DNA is TGTGCCAGCAGCGATGACATCAACACTGAAGCTTTCTTT.

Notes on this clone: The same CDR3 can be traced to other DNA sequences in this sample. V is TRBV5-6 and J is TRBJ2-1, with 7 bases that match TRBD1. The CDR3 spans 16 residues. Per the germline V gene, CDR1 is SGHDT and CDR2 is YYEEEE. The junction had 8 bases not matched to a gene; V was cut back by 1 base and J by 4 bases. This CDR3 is CASSLTGANLYNEQFF. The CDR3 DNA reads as TGTGCCAGCAGCTTGACAGGGGCGAATCTGTACAATGAGCAGTTCTTC. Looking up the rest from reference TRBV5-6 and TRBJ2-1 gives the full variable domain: DAGVTQSPTHLIKTRGQQVTLRCSPKSGHDTVSWYQQALGQGPQFIFQYYEEEERQRGNFPDRFSGHQFPNYSSELNVNALLLGDSALYLCASSLTGANLYNEQFFGPGTRLTVL.

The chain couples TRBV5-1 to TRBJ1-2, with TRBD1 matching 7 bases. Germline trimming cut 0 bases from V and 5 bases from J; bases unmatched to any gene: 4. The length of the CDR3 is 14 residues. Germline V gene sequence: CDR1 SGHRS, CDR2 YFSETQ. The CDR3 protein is CASSLGQGAYGYTF. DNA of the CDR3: TGCGCCAGCAGCTTGGGACAGGGAGCATATGGCTACACCTTC.

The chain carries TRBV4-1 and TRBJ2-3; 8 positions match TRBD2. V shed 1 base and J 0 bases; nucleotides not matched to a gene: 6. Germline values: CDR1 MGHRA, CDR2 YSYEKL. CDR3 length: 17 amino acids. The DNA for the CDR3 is TGCGCCAGCAGCCAAGTATTAGCGGGGCTAAGCACAGATACGCAGTATTTT. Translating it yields CASSQVLAGLSTDTQYF.

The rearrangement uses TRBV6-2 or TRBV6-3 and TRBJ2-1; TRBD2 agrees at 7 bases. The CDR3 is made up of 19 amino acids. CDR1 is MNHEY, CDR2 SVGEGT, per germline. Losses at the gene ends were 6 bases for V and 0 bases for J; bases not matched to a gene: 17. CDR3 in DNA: TGTGCCAGCAGCTTTGGACTGATCGGGCGGGGGAGCTCCTACAATGAGCAGTTCTTC. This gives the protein CASSFGLIGRGSSYNEQFF.

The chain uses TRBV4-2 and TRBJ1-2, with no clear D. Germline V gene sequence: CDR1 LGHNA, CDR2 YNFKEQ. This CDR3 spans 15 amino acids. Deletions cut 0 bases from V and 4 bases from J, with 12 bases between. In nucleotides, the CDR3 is TGTGCCAGCAGCCAAGATGAGGCAGCAGCCTATGGCTACACCTTC. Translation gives CASSQDEAAAYGYTF.